A single sample is the source of the 10 T cell receptor beta chains below, sequenced in a study of cytomegalovirus exposure and HLA in healthy donors. PCR involved 60 Vbeta and 13 Jbeta primers. Measured with immunoSEQ multiplex PCR; TCRdb has only the in-frame clones, and not every one. The sample includes more than 90,000 clones, around 81% of them seen just once. Sequencing used PBMCs. The source of these receptors is an older woman in good health and CMV-seropositive.

The chain uses TRBV28 and TRBJ1-5; 7 nucleotides match TRBD1. The CDR3 is made up of 15 amino acids. V lost 4 bases and J lost 2; bases outside the gene matches: 5. CDR1 is MDHEN and CDR2 is SYDVKM in the germline V gene. The CDR3 is CASSSTGEGNQPQHF. The CDR3 nucleotides are TGTGCCAGCAGTTCCACAGGGGAGGGCAATCAGCCCCAGCATTTT. Full variable domain (remainder filled in from reference TRBV28 and TRBJ1-5): DVKVTQSSRYLVKRTGEKVFLECVQDMDHENMFWYRQDPGLGLRLIYFSYDVKMKEKGDIPEGYSVSREKKERFSLILESASTNQTSMYLCASSSTGEGNQPQHFGDGTRLSIL.

This sequence joins TRBV4-3 and TRBJ2-1; 9 bases fit TRBD2. Germline assignment: CDR1 LGHNA and CDR2 YSLEER. The CDR3 is made up of 17 amino acids. The junction had 4 bases not matched to a gene; V was cut back by 0 bases and J by 1 base. The CDR3 nucleotides read TGCGCCAGCAGCCAAGATCCTAGCGGGACATCCTACAATGAGCAGTTCTTC. Translating gives CASSQDPSGTSYNEQFF.

The genes are TRBV7-9 and TRBJ2-1, with 10 bases that match TRBD1. CDR1 and CDR2 (germline): SEHNR, FQNEAQ (reference sequence). V dropped 3 bases and J dropped 12; count of bases not matched to a gene: 8. CDR3 length: 14 residues. In nucleotides, the CDR3 is TGTGCCAGCAGCTTGGGACAGGGGCCTATGGGGCAGTTCTTC. Protein sequence: CASSLGQGPMGQFF.

This rearrangement joins TRBV6-6 to TRBJ1-2; 7 bases line up with TRBD1. The length of the CDR3 is 12 residues. V trimming: 5 bases; J trimming: 7 bases; junction bases outside the gene matches: 4. The germline CDR1 and CDR2 sequences are MNHNY and SVGAGI (reference sequence). The DNA of the CDR3 is TGTGCCAGCAGTAATAGACAGGGTGGCTACACCTTC. Translated, it gives CASSNRQGGYTF.

The CDR3 DNA sequence: TGTGCCAGCAGTTTAGCACAGGCCTTATCCCCTGGGGCTTTCTTT. Translated, it gives CASSLAQALSPGAFF. This rearrangement joins TRBV28 to TRBJ1-1, with D maybe TRBD1 (5 bases). The CDR3 totals 15 residues. The V end lost 2 bases, the J end lost 11 bases, and 21 bases lay between the germline ends. The V gene's germline CDR1 is MDHEN and CDR2 SYDVKM.

The J gene is TRBJ2-7, the V gene TRBV21-1; TRBD1, the table's D call, lacks a check against the DNA. TRBV21-1 corresponds to a pseudogene. CDR3 length equals 15 residues. The CDR3 coding sequence is TGTGCCAGCAGCAACCCGGGACAGGGGGCCTATGAGCAGTACTTC. This sequence encodes CASSNPGQGAYEQYF.

DNA of the CDR3: TGTGCCTGGTCAAGCGGGGGGGACTCCTACGAGCAGTACTTC. Its protein is CAWSSGGDSYEQYF. This sequence joins TRBV30 and TRBJ2-7; 10 nucleotides agree with TRBD2. There are 14 residues in the CDR3. Germline CDR1 is GTSNPN and CDR2 is SVGIG (reference sequence). V dropped 5 bases and J dropped 0; count of bases not matched to a gene: 4.

The rearrangement links TRBV5-8 to TRBJ2-5; D may be TRBD2 (5 bases). Trimming pared 4 bases from V and 5 bases from J, leaving 15 bases between. The CDR3 consists of 14 residues. Looked up from germline, CDR1 is SGHTS and CDR2 is YDEGEE. CDR3 sequence (DNA): TGTGCCAGCAGCCCGCCGGAGGCCCGGGAGACCCAGTACTTC. Translating gives CASSPPEARETQYF.

This clone was seen only a few times. This chain links TRBV4-3 with TRBJ2-3, with TRBD2 matching 11 bases. The germline V gene has CDR1 LGHNA and CDR2 YSLEER. The CDR3 totals 16 residues. Trimming cost V 4 bases and J 0 bases; bases outside gene matches: 3. CDR3 bases: TGCGCCAGCAGCCTGGGGACTAGCGGTAGCACAGATACGCAGTATTTT. Amino acids: CASSLGTSGSTDTQYF.

The rearrangement joins TRBV4-1 to TRBJ2-1; TRBD2 matches at 8 bases. CDR1 is MGHRA, CDR2 YSYEKL, per germline. V lost 3 bases, J lost 4 bases, and 14 bases stayed unmatched. This CDR3 is built from 18 residues. As DNA, the CDR3 is TGCGCCAGCAGCCATCCTGAGGAAACTAGCGGAGTGTACAATGAGCAGTTCTTC. Translated: CASSHPEETSGVYNEQFF.